This T cell receptor (beta chain) was retrieved from a study of shared clonotypes between healthy human individuals. Germline V gene data show CDR1 as SGHTA and CDR2 as FQGNSA. The ends lost 7 bases at V and 0 bases at J; junction bases unmatched: 13. The CDR3 loop spans 18 amino acids. Measured with immunoSEQ multiplex PCR; TCRdb has only the in-frame clones, and not every one. The sample lists over a million clones, under 80% occurring once. Whole-study results and caveats: It was only blood that was sampled, and tissue repertoires likely differ.

This clone appeared a single time. Its antigen remains unknown. The source is a man younger than 35 in good health. The chain carries TRBV7-2 and TRBJ2-1; TRBD2 matches 9 bases. The sequenced material came from memory CD4+ T cells sorted from blood. This sample's subset: CD45RA-negative fraction. This CDR3 is CASTKGYGGRASYNEQFF. As DNA, the CDR3 is TGTGCCAGCACCAAGGGCTATGGCGGGAGGGCCTCCTACAATGAGCAGTTCTTC.